This record concerns one TCR beta chain sequence. The data stem from a study of blood T cell repertoires in COVID-19. Study background: Samples came from the United States, Italy and Spain, spanning acute and convalescent COVID-19. The cDNA or gDNA used as material had been derived from T cells, B-cell-depleted T cells, or PBMCs.

Per the original data handling: Scientists estimated how many nucleated cells there were by amplifying reference gene primers. The method was immunoSEQ multiplex PCR; TCRdb's version includes in-frame clones alone and lacks a portion of them. For V, J and clone size, that table is used; D and trimming come from the DNA. The table records around 130,000 clones, more than 75% of them present only once. Source material: peripheral blood. This clonotype was sampled from a woman in her forties or fifties who had recovered from COVID-19.

The CDR3 sequence is CAWERGLAAGELFF. DNA for the CDR3: TGTGCCTGGGAACGGGGACTAGCGGCCGGGGAGCTGTTTTTT. The chain has TRBV30 and TRBJ2-2; 11 nucleotides line up with TRBD2. The V gene end was trimmed by 5 bases and the J gene end by 6 bases; junction bases not matched to a gene: 5. This CDR3 comprises 14 residues. Germline CDR1 GTSNPN, CDR2 SVGIG (reference sequence).